Shown below are 26 T cell receptor beta chains from a single sample sequenced in a study of blood T cell repertoires in COVID-19. Method: immunoSEQ multiplex PCR; TCRdb's copy keeps in-frame clones and lacks some. The table records about 230,000 clones, about 86% of them present only once. The sequenced material came from peripheral blood. The receptor source for this set is a man aged 35-49 years with active or convalescent COVID-19.

The rearrangement joins TRBV29-1 to TRBJ2-3; 8 nucleotides line up with TRBD2. With 3 bases clipped from V and 6 bases from J, the junction kept 8 bases outside the gene matches. The germline CDR1 and CDR2 sequences are SQVTM and ANQGSEA. This CDR3 region has 14 residues. The CDR3 protein is CSVEGTSSEDTQYF. The CDR3 DNA follows: TGCAGCGTTGAGGGGACTAGTTCTGAGGATACGCAGTATTTT.

The chain is built from TRBV3-1 (or the pseudogene TRBV3-2) and TRBJ1-1, with a tentative D call TRBD1 (5 bases). V was trimmed by 1 base and J by 1 base, leaving 7 bases between them. The CDR3 contains 14 residues. Germline V lookup: CDR1 LGHDT, CDR2 YNNKEL (reference sequence). The CDR3 DNA follows: TGTGCCAGCAGCCAAGCCCAGGGGAACACTGAAGCTTTCTTT. As protein: CASSQAQGNTEAFF.

CDR3 sequence reads: CASSQDLKATRGSTDTQYF. For the CDR3, the DNA is TGCGCCAGCAGCCAAGATTTAAAGGCTACGCGGGGCAGCACAGATACGCAGTATTTT. This chain links TRBV4-3 with TRBJ2-3; D may be TRBD2 (6 bases). The CDR3 spans 19 residues. Germline V CDR1 and CDR2: LGHNA, YSLEER. The germline V and J ends were trimmed by 0 bases and 0 bases, with 19 bases remaining between them.

This sequence joins TRBV5-1 and TRBJ2-7; tentative D call: TRBD2 (5 bases). This CDR3 has 13 amino acids. Trimming stripped 4 bases from V and 3 bases from J, with 11 bases between. The germline V gene has CDR1 SGHRS and CDR2 YFSETQ. The DNA of the CDR3 is TGCGCCAGCAGCCCATCTGAGGGCTACGAGCAGTACTTC. Translating gives CASSPSEGYEQYF.

The genes are TRBV30 and TRBJ1-5, with 10 bases matching TRBD1. Germline V gene lookup returns CDR1 GTSNPN and CDR2 SVGIG (reference sequence). The trim removed 3 bases at V and 9 bases at J, leaving 11 bases unmatched. The CDR3 runs to 15 residues. The CDR3 coding sequence is TGTGCCTGGAGGACGACAGGGGGCATCTCGGGGCCCCAGCATTTT. Amino acids: CAWRTTGGISGPQHF.

The rearrangement uses TRBV5-3 and TRBJ2-2; 10 bases agree with TRBD1. Being an ORF, TRBV5-3 has a function that is uncertain. This CDR3 is built from 16 residues. Losses at the gene ends were 2 bases for V and 5 bases for J; bases not matched to a gene: 6. CDR3 loop: CARSFEDRGRTGELFF. CDR3 nucleotide sequence: TGTGCCAGAAGCTTCGAAGACAGGGGGCGAACCGGGGAGCTGTTTTTT.

The J gene is TRBJ1-2, the V gene TRBV11-3; D may be TRBD1 (5 bases). V was pared by 6 bases and J by 6 bases, with 14 bases between. The CDR3 contains 13 residues. Germline CDR1 SGHNT, CDR2 YENEEA. CDR3 DNA: TGTGCCAGCAGTAATCTGGGAGGGGATGGCTACACCTTC. Translating gives CASSNLGGDGYTF.

This clone was counted a single time. This rearrangement joins TRBV7-2 to TRBJ2-5; the D gene is possibly TRBD2 (5 bases). From germline, CDR1 is SGHTA and CDR2 FQGNSA. The ends were cut back, 0 bases at V and 2 bases at J, with 13 bases in the middle. The CDR3 runs to 16 residues. The CDR3 DNA reads TGTGCCAGCAGCTTAGCGCCGGCTAGCATTCAAGAGACCCAGTACTTC. Its translation: CASSLAPASIQETQYF.

About this clone: Other nucleotide sequences from this sample produce the same CDR3. V usage is TRBV30 and J usage is TRBJ2-7, with D perhaps matching TRBD2 (7 bases). The CDR3 is 15 residues long. Trimming cost V 0 bases and J 2 bases, with 14 bases left between them. CDR1 and CDR2 (germline): GTSNPN, SVGIG (reference sequence). Written as DNA, the CDR3 is TGTGCCTGGAGTGTATCTTCGGGGGGCCCCTACGAGCAGTACTTC. Translation gives CAWSVSSGGPYEQYF.

This clone was observed a few times. CDR3 DNA sequence: TGTGCCAGCAGCCCGGACAGAATTTGGTTCAGTCCCCAGCATTTT. Amino acid sequence: CASSPDRIWFSPQHF. The V call is TRBV7-8, the J call TRBJ1-5, with D tentatively TRBD1 (6 bases). The CDR3 consists of 15 residues. Germline CDR1 is SGHVS and CDR2 is FQNEAQ. Trimming left V 5 bases short and J 10 bases short, with 21 bases between.

This chain uses TRBV4-3 with TRBJ1-1; no reliable D call. V was clipped by 0 bases and J by 7 bases, with 12 bases between them. The CDR3 contains 14 residues. CDR1 LGHNA and CDR2 YSLEER come from the germline V gene. CDR3 loop: CASSQDTNAFEAFF. DNA of the CDR3: TGCGCCAGCAGCCAAGATACTAATGCCTTTGAAGCTTTCTTT.

This chain connects TRBV5-4 to TRBJ2-7, with TRBD1 identical over 7 bases. Germline lookup yields CDR1 SGHNT and CDR2 YYREEE (reference sequence). J gave up 2 bases and V 4 bases, and 9 bases lay outside the gene matches. This CDR3 is built from 15 residues. In DNA form, the CDR3 reads TGTGCCAGCAGCGCCGACAGGGTAGTCCCCTACGAGCAGTACTTC. Its translation is CASSADRVVPYEQYF.

This chain uses TRBV24-1 with TRBJ1-2; D ambiguous. This CDR3 spans 15 amino acids. The germline CDR1 and CDR2 sequences are KGHDR and SFDVKD. Trimming pared 0 bases from V and 3 bases from J, leaving 10 bases between. The CDR3: CATSDLDGGDYGYTF. The CDR3 DNA is TGTGCCACCAGTGATTTGGACGGCGGAGACTATGGCTACACCTTC.

This chain joins TRBV30 and TRBJ1-2; 8 nucleotides line up with TRBD1. The V gene end was trimmed by 2 bases and the J gene end by 6 bases; junction bases not matched to a gene: 5. CDR1 and CDR2 from the germline V gene are GTSNPN and SVGIG (reference sequence). The CDR3 has 13 residues. Here the CDR3 DNA reads TGTGCCTGGAGTCGGCAGGGGGCGGATGGCTACACCTTC. Its protein product is CAWSRQGADGYTF.

This clone occurred once. This rearrangement joins TRBV19 to TRBJ1-6; 7 bases are shared with TRBD1. The length of the CDR3 is 13 residues. V dropped 7 bases and J dropped 4; count of bases not matched to a gene: 1. Germline CDR1 LNHDA, CDR2 SQIVND (reference sequence). The CDR3 protein is CASNRGYNSPLHF. CDR3 in DNA: TGTGCCAGTAACAGGGGTTATAATTCACCCCTCCACTTT.

The rearrangement links TRBV2 to TRBJ1-1, with D perhaps TRBD1 (5 bases). V dropped 4 bases and J dropped 3 bases, with 15 bases sitting between them. This CDR3 is built from 15 residues. CDR1 is SNHLY, CDR2 FYNNEI, per germline. The CDR3 region is CASSGSGGRYTEAFF. The CDR3 coding sequence is TGTGCCAGCAGTGGTTCCGGGGGTCGGTACACTGAAGCTTTCTTT.

In its sample, this clone was seen once. This chain connects TRBV30 to TRBJ1-3; D unclear. This CDR3 spans 13 amino acids. The germline CDR1 and CDR2 sequences are GTSNPN and SVGIG (reference sequence). With 5 bases removed from V and 0 bases from J, the gap between germline ends came to 8 bases. CDR3 sequence: CAWAGSSGNTIYF. The CDR3 DNA is TGTGCCTGGGCCGGGAGCTCTGGAAACACCATATATTTT.

This clone has just a few counts. The CDR3: CASSTGLAGVGNEQFF. CDR3 DNA sequence: TGCGCCAGCAGCACTGGACTAGCGGGAGTGGGGAATGAGCAGTTCTTC. This chain uses TRBV5-1 with TRBJ2-1, with 13 bases identical to TRBD2. CDR1 and CDR2 (germline): SGHRS, YFSETQ. The CDR3 loop spans 16 amino acids. V lost 4 bases and J lost 7; bases outside the gene matches: 8.

Only one count was recorded for this clone. V gene TRBV6-1 combines with J gene TRBJ1-5; D is unresolved. V was shortened by 2 bases and J by 4 bases, with 3 bases between the two germline ends. The CDR3 has 12 residues. CDR1 MNHNS and CDR2 SASEGT come from the germline V gene. CDR3: CASSERNQPQHF. The CDR3 nucleotides read TGTGCCAGCAGTGAACGGAATCAGCCCCAGCATTTT.

Only a few counts were recorded for this clone. V usage is TRBV7-2 and J usage is TRBJ1-1; perhaps TRBD1 as D (6 bases). Trimming pared 4 bases from V and 0 bases from J, leaving 15 bases between. CDR3 size: 16 residues. Germline-derived CDR1 and CDR2 are SGHTA and FQGNSA. The CDR3 loop reads CASSSRNGQMNTEAFF. The DNA of the CDR3 is TGTGCCAGCAGCTCCAGAAATGGACAGATGAACACTGAAGCTTTCTTT.

This rearrangement joins TRBV11-3 to TRBJ1-4, with D perhaps matching TRBD1 (6 bases). CDR3 length: 15 residues. Trimming left V 4 bases short and J 0 bases short, with 9 bases between. The germline CDR1 and CDR2 sequences are SGHNT and YENEEA. This CDR3 is CASSSGAATNEKLFF. CDR3 in DNA: TGTGCCAGCAGCTCAGGGGCCGCAACTAATGAAAAACTGTTTTTT.

The rearrangement joins TRBV7-6 to TRBJ1-1; D gene ambiguous. The germline V gene has CDR1 SGHVS and CDR2 FNYEAQ. The V end lost 2 bases, the J end lost 2 bases, and 9 bases lay between the germline ends. This CDR3 comprises 14 residues. This CDR3 is CASSLSAGNTEAFF. CDR3 sequence (DNA): TGTGCCAGCAGCTTATCGGCGGGAAACACTGAAGCTTTCTTT.

The chain has TRBV5-4 and TRBJ1-1; 8 bases are a match to TRBD1. The V segment lost 4 bases and the J segment 7 bases; nucleotides outside the gene matches: 9. Germline V CDR1 and CDR2: SGHNT, YYREEE (reference sequence). This CDR3 spans 14 amino acids. DNA for the CDR3: TGTGCCAGCAGCACGTCGACAGGGGAGGGTGAAGCTTTCTTT. It translates to CASSTSTGEGEAFF.

This clone was seen more than once but under ten times. This chain joins TRBV15 and TRBJ1-6, with D maybe TRBD1 (5 bases). The CDR3 contains 14 residues. The ends were cut back, 7 bases at V and 8 bases at J, with 15 bases in the middle. CDR1 and CDR2 from the germline V gene are LNHNV and YYDKDF (reference sequence). The CDR3 is CATTTGVFDSPLHF. The CDR3 nucleotides read TGTGCCACCACAACGGGGGTTTTTGATTCACCCCTCCACTTT.

The chain links TRBV20-1 to TRBJ1-5, with D perhaps matching TRBD1 (5 bases). CDR1 DFQATT and CDR2 SNEGSKA come from the germline V gene (reference sequence). V lost 3 bases, J lost 3 bases, and 15 bases lay in between. The length of the CDR3 is 15 residues. CDR3 residues: CSASGGTSTNQPQHF. CDR3 nucleotides: TGCAGTGCTAGTGGGGGGACTAGTACCAATCAGCCCCAGCATTTT.

This clone was recorded once. DNA for the CDR3: TGTGCCAGCACCCGGAGGGGCAATCAGCCCCAGCATTTT. Its translation: CASTRRGNQPQHF. The chain employs TRBV2 and TRBJ1-5; D not certain. The germline V gene has CDR1 SNHLY and CDR2 FYNNEI. This CDR3 comprises 13 residues. V gave up 7 bases and J gave up 2 bases, with 9 bases separating them.